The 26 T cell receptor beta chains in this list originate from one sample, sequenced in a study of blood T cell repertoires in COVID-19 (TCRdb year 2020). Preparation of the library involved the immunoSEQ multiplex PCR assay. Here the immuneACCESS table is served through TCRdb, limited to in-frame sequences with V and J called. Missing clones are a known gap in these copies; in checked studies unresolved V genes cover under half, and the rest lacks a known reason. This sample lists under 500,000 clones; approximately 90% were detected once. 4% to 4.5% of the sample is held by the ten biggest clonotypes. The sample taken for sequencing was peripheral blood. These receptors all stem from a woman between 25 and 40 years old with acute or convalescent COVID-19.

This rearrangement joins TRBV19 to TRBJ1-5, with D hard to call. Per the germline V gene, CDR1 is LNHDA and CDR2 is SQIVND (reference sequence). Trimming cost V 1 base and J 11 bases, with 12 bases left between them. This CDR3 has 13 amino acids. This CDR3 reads CASSIARQSAQHF. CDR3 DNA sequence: TGTGCCAGTAGTATAGCCAGGCAGTCGGCCCAGCATTTT.

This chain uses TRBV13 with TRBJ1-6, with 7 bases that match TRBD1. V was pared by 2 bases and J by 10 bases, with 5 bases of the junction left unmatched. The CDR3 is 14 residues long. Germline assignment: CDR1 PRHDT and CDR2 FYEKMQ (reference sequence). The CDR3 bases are TGTGCCAGCAGCTTAAGACAGGGACAGTCACCCCTCCACTTT. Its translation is CASSLRQGQSPLHF.

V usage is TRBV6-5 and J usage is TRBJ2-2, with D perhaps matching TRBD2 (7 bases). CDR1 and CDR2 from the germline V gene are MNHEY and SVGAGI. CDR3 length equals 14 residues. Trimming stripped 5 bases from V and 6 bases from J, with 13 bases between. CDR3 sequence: CASSPGGPSGELFF. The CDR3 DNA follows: TGTGCCAGCAGTCCCGGGGGGCCTTCCGGGGAGCTGTTTTTT.

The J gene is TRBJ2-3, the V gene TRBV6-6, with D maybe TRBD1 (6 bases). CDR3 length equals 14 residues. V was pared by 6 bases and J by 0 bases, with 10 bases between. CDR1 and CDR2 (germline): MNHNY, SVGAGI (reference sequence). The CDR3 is CASRLGQSTDTQYF. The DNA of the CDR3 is TGTGCCAGCAGGCTAGGACAGAGCACAGATACGCAGTATTTT.

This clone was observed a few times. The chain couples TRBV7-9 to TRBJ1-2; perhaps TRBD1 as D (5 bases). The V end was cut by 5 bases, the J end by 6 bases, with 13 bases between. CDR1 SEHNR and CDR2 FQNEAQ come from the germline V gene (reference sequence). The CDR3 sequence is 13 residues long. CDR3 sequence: CASSLAGTDGYTF. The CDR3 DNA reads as TGTGCCAGCAGCCTGGCCGGGACTGATGGCTACACCTTC.

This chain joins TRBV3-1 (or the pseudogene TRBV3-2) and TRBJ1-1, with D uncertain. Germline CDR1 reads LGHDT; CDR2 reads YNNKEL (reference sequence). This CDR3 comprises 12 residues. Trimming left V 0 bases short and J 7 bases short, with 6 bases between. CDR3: CASSQDLSEAFF. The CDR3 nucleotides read TGTGCCAGCAGCCAAGATCTAAGTGAAGCTTTCTTT.

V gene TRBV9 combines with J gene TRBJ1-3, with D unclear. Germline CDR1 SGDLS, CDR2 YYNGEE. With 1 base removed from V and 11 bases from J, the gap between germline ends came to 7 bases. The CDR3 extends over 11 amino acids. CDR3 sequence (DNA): TGTGCCAGCAGCGTACCAGGCCCCATATATTTT. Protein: CASSVPGPIYF.

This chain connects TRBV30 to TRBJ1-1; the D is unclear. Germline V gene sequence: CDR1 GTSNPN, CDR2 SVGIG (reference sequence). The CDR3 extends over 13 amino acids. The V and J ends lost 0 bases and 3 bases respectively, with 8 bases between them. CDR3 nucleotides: TGTGCCTGGAGTGTATTGGCGGACACTGAAGCTTTCTTT. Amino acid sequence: CAWSVLADTEAFF.

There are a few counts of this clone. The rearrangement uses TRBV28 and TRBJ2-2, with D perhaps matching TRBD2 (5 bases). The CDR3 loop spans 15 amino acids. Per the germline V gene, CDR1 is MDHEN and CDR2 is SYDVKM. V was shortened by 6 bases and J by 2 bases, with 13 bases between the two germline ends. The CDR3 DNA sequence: TGTGCCAGCAGCCCCAGGACTGGAAACACCGGGGAGCTGTTTTTT. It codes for CASSPRTGNTGELFF.

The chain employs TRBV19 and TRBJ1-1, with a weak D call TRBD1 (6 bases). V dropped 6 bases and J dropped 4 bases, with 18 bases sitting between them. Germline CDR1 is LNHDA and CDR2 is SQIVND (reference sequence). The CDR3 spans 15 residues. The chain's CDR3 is CASSSVARGTTEAFF. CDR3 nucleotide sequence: TGTGCCAGTAGCAGCGTCGCTAGGGGGACCACTGAAGCTTTCTTT.

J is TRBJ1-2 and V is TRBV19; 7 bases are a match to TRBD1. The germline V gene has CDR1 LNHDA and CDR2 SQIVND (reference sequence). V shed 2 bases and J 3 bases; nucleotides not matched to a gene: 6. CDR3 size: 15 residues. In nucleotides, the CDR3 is TGTGCCAGTAGTATACCCTCACAGGGGTACTATGGCTACACCTTC. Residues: CASSIPSQGYYGYTF.

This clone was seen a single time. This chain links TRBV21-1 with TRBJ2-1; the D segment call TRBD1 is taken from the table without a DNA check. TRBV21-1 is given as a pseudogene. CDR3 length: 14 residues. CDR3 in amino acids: CASSGQASYNEQFF. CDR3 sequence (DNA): TGTGCCAGCTCGGGACAGGCATCCTACAATGAGCAGTTCTTC.

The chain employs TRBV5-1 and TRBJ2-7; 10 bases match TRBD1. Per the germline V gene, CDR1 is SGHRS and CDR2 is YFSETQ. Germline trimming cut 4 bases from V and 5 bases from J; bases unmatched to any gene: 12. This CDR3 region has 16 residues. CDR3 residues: CASSKSPGQGRDEQYF. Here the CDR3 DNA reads TGCGCCAGCAGCAAATCTCCGGGACAGGGGAGGGACGAGCAGTACTTC.

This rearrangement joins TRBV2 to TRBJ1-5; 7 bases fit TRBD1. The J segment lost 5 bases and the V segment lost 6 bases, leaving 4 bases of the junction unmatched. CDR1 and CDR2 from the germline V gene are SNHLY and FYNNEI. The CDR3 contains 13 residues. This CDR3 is CASRGTVHQPQHF. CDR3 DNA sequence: TGTGCCAGCAGGGGGACAGTCCATCAGCCCCAGCATTTT.

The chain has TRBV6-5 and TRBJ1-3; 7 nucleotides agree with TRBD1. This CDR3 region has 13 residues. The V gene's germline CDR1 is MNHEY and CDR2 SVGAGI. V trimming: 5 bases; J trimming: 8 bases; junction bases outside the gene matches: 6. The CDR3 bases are TGTGCCAGCAGTCAGGGACAGCACGACACCATATATTTT. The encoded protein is CASSQGQHDTIYF.

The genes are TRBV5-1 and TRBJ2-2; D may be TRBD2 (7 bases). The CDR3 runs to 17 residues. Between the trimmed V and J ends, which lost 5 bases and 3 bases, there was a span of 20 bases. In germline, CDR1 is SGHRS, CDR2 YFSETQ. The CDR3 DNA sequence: TGCGCCAGCAGAGACGGGGGGCGCTCGGAGTACACCGGGGAGCTGTTTTTT. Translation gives CASRDGGRSEYTGELFF.

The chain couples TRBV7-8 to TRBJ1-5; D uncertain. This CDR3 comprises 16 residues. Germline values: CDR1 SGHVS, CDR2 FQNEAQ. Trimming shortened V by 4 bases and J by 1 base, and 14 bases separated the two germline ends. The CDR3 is CASSYITGISNQPQHF. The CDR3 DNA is TGTGCCAGCAGCTATATAACGGGGATCAGCAATCAGCCCCAGCATTTT.

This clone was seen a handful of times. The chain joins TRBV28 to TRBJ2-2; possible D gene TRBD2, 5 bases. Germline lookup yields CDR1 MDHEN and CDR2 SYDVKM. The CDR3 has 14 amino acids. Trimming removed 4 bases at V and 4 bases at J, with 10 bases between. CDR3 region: CASSWGVSTGELFF. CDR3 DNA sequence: TGTGCCAGCAGTTGGGGAGTTAGCACCGGGGAGCTGTTTTTT.

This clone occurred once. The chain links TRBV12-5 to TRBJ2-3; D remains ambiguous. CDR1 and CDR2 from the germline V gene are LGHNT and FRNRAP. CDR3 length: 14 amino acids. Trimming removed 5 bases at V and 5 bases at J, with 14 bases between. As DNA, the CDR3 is TGTGCTAGTGGTCCGCCGAGTCCGGGAGATACGCAGTATTTT. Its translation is CASGPPSPGDTQYF.

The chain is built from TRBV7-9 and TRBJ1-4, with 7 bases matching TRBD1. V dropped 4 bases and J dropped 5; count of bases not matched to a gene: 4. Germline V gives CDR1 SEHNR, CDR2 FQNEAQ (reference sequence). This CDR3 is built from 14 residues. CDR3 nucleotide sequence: TGTGCCAGCAGCTCCTTACAGGGGAATGAAAAACTGTTTTTT. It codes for CASSSLQGNEKLFF.

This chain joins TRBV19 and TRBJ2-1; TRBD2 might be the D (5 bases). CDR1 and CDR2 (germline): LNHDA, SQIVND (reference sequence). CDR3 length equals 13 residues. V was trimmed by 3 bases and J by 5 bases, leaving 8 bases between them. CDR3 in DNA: TGTGCCAGTAGTATTCGGGGAGACAATGAGCAGTTCTTC. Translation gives CASSIRGDNEQFF.

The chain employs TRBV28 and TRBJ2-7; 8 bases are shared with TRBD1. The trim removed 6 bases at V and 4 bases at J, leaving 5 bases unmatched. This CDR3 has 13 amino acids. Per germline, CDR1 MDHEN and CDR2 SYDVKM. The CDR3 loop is CASSWTGFYEQYF. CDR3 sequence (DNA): TGTGCCAGCAGCTGGACAGGGTTTTACGAGCAGTACTTC.

The chain's CDR3 is CATPSPQGGGPQHF. CDR3 DNA sequence: TGTGCCACCCCATCCCCACAGGGGGGTGGGCCCCAGCATTTT. V is TRBV7-2 and J is TRBJ1-5; 8 nucleotides match TRBD1. Germline V gene data show CDR1 as SGHTA and CDR2 as FQGNSA. CDR3 length equals 14 residues. V shed 10 bases, J shed 9 bases, and the junction held 14 bases outside the gene matches.

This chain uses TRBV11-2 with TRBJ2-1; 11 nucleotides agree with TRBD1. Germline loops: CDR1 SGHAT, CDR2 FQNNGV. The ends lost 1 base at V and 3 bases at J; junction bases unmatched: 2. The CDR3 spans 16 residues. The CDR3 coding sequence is TGTGCCAGCAGCTTAGTCGGGACAGGGGGCTACAATGAGCAGTTCTTC. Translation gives CASSLVGTGGYNEQFF.

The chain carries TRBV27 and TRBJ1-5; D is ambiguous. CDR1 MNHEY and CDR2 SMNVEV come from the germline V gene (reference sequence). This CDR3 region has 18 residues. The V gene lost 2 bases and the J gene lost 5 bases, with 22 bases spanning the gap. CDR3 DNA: TGTGCCAGCAGTTTAAGATTTGGCGTTAGGGAGCCCTATCAGCCCCAGCATTTT. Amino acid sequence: CASSLRFGVREPYQPQHF.

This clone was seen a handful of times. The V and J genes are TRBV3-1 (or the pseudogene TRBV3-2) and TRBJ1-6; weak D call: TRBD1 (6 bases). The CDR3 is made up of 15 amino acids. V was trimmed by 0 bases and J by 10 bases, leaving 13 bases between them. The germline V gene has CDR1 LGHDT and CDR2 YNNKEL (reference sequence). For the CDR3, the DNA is TGTGCCAGCAGCCAAGAAGGGGGTCGAGTCTCACCCCTCCACTTT. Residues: CASSQEGGRVSPLHF.